The 8 T cell receptor beta chains below come from one sample, sequenced in a study of T cell responses to AZD1222 COVID-19 vaccine (dated by TCRdb to about 2021). Reading the label with the study, this specimen's time point is: baseline before first vaccination. Libraries were prepared through the immunoSEQ multiplex PCR assay. The table comes from immuneACCESS by way of TCRdb, which keeps in-frame sequences with V and J called. Part of the clones is missing from these tables; in studies checked, under half for an unresolved V gene and the rest for unknown reasons. The sample data list about 190,000 clones, and almost 95% of these were observed just once. The ten largest clonotypes hold approximately 9.6% of the sample. The sample in question was peripheral blood, obtained on day 0 of AZD1222 vaccination. The receptors come from an adult in good health.

The count of this clone is one. The genes are TRBV5-4 and TRBJ1-1, with a tentative D call TRBD1 (5 bases). The V gene's germline CDR1 is SGHNT and CDR2 YYREEE (reference sequence). V lost 1 base and J 3 bases, leaving 10 bases between the germline ends. This CDR3 is built from 14 residues. CDR3 bases: TGTGCCAGCAGCTTGAGGCAGGGCCACACTGAAGCTTTCTTT. Amino acid sequence: CASSLRQGHTEAFF.

This chain uses TRBV5-6 with TRBJ2-5; 7 bases line up with TRBD1. The V gene end was trimmed by 1 base and the J gene end by 6 bases; junction bases not matched to a gene: 6. Germline CDR1 and CDR2: SGHDT and YYEEEE. This CDR3 has 14 amino acids. The CDR3 bases are TGTGCCAGCAGCTTGTTACAGGGGCTAAAGACCCAGTACTTC. Translated: CASSLLQGLKTQYF.

The rearrangement links TRBV6-5 to TRBJ2-1; D may be TRBD1 or TRBD2 (5 bases each). The CDR3 is 16 amino acids. V was cut by 0 bases and J by 2 bases, with 11 bases left in between. Germline lookup yields CDR1 MNHEY and CDR2 SVGAGI. The CDR3 protein is CASSYSTGGPYNEQFF. CDR3 in DNA: TGTGCCAGCAGTTACTCTACAGGAGGCCCCTACAATGAGCAGTTCTTC.

This sequence joins TRBV10-3 and TRBJ2-1, with 9 bases matching TRBD1. The CDR3 loop spans 12 amino acids. Per the germline V gene, CDR1 is ENHRY and CDR2 is SYGVKD. V shed 11 bases and J 7 bases; nucleotides not matched to a gene: 6. CDR3: CAAGQGGNEQFF. CDR3 in DNA: TGTGCCGCGGGACAGGGAGGGAATGAGCAGTTCTTC.

The chain combines TRBV7-9 with TRBJ2-7, with TRBD1 identical over 7 bases. J was trimmed by 3 bases and V by 5 bases; bases with no gene match: 7. Germline V gives CDR1 SEHNR, CDR2 FQNEAQ (reference sequence). This CDR3 comprises 14 residues. Written as DNA, the CDR3 is TGTGCCAGCAGCCAGGGACAGCAAAGCTACGAGCAGTACTTC. Translated, it gives CASSQGQQSYEQYF.

The rearrangement joins TRBV19 to TRBJ2-3, with 10 bases lining up with TRBD1. This CDR3 spans 12 amino acids. Germline V gene lookup returns CDR1 LNHDA and CDR2 SQIVND (reference sequence). V trimming: 7 bases; J trimming: 10 bases; junction bases outside the gene matches: 5. The CDR3 loop reads CASNPGQGSQYF. The CDR3 DNA follows: TGTGCCAGTAACCCGGGACAGGGGTCGCAGTATTTT. Full variable domain (rest looked up from reference TRBV19 and TRBJ2-3): DGGITQSPKYLFRKEGQNVTLSCEQNLNHDAMYWYRQDPGQGLRLIYYSQIVNDFQKGDIAEGYSVSREKKESFPLTVTSAQKNPTAFYLCASNPGQGSQYFGPGTRLTVL.

J is TRBJ2-1 and V is TRBV5-8, with D perhaps TRBD2 (6 bases). The germline V gene encodes CDR1 SGHTS and CDR2 YDEGEE. V lost 2 bases, J lost 6 bases, and 15 bases lay in between. The CDR3 is 15 residues long. CDR3 residues: CASSFGTGLRNEQFF. The CDR3 nucleotides read TGTGCCAGCAGCTTCGGGACTGGACTGCGCAATGAGCAGTTCTTC.

A single count supports this clone. V gene TRBV29-1 combines with J gene TRBJ2-3, with 12 bases matching TRBD2. The junction had 16 bases not matched to a gene; V was cut back by 5 bases and J by 7 bases. The germline V gene encodes CDR1 SQVTM and CDR2 ANQGSEA. The CDR3 runs to 17 residues. The CDR3 is CSVSALAGGTSGNTQYF. The CDR3 DNA follows: TGCAGCGTTTCAGCGCTAGCGGGAGGGACTTCGGGAAATACGCAGTATTTT.